This T cell receptor (beta chain) was obtained from a study of Graves' ophthalmopathy and Graves' hyperthyroidism. Study-wide findings and caveats: A 13-signature model separated ophthalmopathy from stable hyperthyroidism, 85% to 90% sensitivity, 65% to 82% specificity. In blood appeared most of the expanded thyroid clonotypes whose frequency exceeded 0.001.

Participants with hyperthyroidism, aged 18 to 65, were newly diagnosed with under 2 months' duration. Clinicians diagnosed using symptoms, serum thyroxine, TRAb, thyroid ultrasound and orbital computed tomography. This clonotype was found a few times. Its antigen remains unknown. Amplification of TCR beta CDR3 regions used RNA transcripts. The first-round RT-PCR employed HTBI primers together with the Qiagen OneStep RT-PCR kit. A multiplex PCR was then performed as the second round. In TCRdb, the multiplex PCR reads were re-called with MiXCR into one record per CDR3 protein. Among over a million distinct CDR3 sequences listed, 35% to 40% were seen once. The germline CDR1 and CDR2 sequences are LNHDA and SQIVND (reference sequence). CDR3 size: 17 residues. The V end lost 0 bases, the J end lost 1 base, and 13 bases lay between the germline ends.

The sample comprised peripheral blood or thyroid tissue (not recorded which). This sequence was found in an adult man with Graves' hyperthyroidism. The gene calls are TRBV19 and TRBJ1-5; no reliable D call. The CDR3 coding sequence is TGTGCCAGTAGTATAGATCGATCCATCGAGAGCAATCAGCCCCAGCATTTT. It codes for CASSIDRSIESNQPQHF.